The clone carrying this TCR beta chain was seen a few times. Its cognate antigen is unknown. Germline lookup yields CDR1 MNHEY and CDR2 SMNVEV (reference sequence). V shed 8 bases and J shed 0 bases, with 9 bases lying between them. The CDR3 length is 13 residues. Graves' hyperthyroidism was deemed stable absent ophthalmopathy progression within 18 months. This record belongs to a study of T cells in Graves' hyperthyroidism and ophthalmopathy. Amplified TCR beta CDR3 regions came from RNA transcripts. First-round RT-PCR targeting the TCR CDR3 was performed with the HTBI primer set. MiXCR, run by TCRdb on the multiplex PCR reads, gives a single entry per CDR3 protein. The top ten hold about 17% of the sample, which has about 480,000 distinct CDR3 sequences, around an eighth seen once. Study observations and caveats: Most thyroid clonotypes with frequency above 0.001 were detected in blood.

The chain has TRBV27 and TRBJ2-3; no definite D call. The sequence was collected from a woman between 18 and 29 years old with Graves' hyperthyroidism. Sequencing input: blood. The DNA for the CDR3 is TGTGCCAGCGGGATAGGGAGCACAGATACGCAGTATTTT. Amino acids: CASGIGSTDTQYF.